Below are 22 T cell receptor beta chains sequenced from a single sample in a study of tumor-infiltrating lymphocytes in primary liver carcinoma (dated by TCRdb to the late 2010s). The run used an Illumina HiSeq 2500. A constant-region primer and ProtoScript II reverse transcriptase were used to reverse-transcribe TCRbeta-specific cDNA from 500 ng total RNA. Three nested multiplex PCR rounds, following a slightly modified ARM-PCR procedure, were used to build the TCRbeta libraries. Multiplex TRBV1-TRBV30 forward primers and a Cbeta reverse primer were used in the first two PCR rounds, each of which was run for around 10 cycles. TCRdb reprocessed the public reads (quality trimming at Q25 with fastp, clone calling with MiXCR) and kept in-frame beta chains. A single entry per CDR3 protein holds the most common genes and DNA from its merged rows. This sample is represented by roughly 120,000 distinct CDR3 sequences; around 70% of them were singletons. Around 8.1% of the sample is taken by the ten largest.

Total RNA and DNA were co-extracted from around 18-30 mg of bulk tissue with the AllPrep DNA/RNA mini kit, without cell sorting. Specimen: tumor-adjacent normal liver tissue. Every receptor here comes from a woman aged 60-70 years with primary liver carcinoma and hepatitis B virus infection.

V is TRBV6-6 and J is TRBJ2-3; D not certain. The CDR3 is 12 residues long. Germline V gene lookup returns CDR1 MNHNY and CDR2 SVGAGI (reference sequence). The CDR3 coding sequence is TGTGTCAGTACGTCTAGCACAGATACGCAGTATTTT. Translated: CVSTSSTDTQYF.

Worth noting for this clonotype: At one end the junction does not follow the germline gene, possibly because of a read error. J is TRBJ2-6 and V is TRBV13, with 8 nucleotides matching TRBD1. This CDR3 region has 18 residues. Germline V CDR1 and CDR2: PRHDT, FYEKMQ (reference sequence). The CDR3 loop reads CVSSLVRTGMAEANVLTF. The CDR3 nucleotides are TGTGTCAGCAGCTTAGTGCGGACAGGGATGGCTGAGGCCAACGTCCTGACTTTC. Full variable domain (rest looked up from reference TRBV13 and TRBJ2-6): AAGVIQSPRHLIKEKRETATLKCYPIPRHDTVYWYQQGPGQDPQFLISFYEKMQSDKGSIPDRFSAQQFSDYHSELNMSSLELGDSALYFCVSSLVRTGMAEANVLTFGAGSRLTVL.

For this clonotype: A much larger clonotype is one base distant, so this may be a read error. The chain uses TRBV5-1 and TRBJ2-7; 10 bases fit TRBD1. The CDR3 is 15 amino acids. CDR1 is SGHRS and CDR2 is YFSETQ in the germline V gene. The CDR3 coding sequence is TGCGCCAGCAGCTCACCGGACAGGGGGAGTTACGTGCAGTACTTC. It yields the protein CASSSPDRGSYVQYF.

Comments on this clonotype: Mismatch with germline at one junction end may stem from a read error. The V call is TRBV11-2, the J call TRBJ2-1, with TRBD2 identical over 13 bases. The length of the CDR3 is 16 residues. Per germline, CDR1 SGHAT and CDR2 FQNNGV. CDR3 loop: CASNSVGLAGLNERFF. CDR3 nucleotides: TGTGCCAGCAACTCAGTGGGACTAGCGGGACTGAATGAGCGGTTCTTC.

With regard to this clonotype: Because the CDR3 is missing its conserved closing phenylalanine or tryptophan, this is likely a read error. V and J are TRBV6-1 and TRBJ2-7; the D gene is possibly TRBD2 (6 bases). Trimming removed 4 bases from V and 4 bases from J, with 14 bases in between. The CDR3 totals 14 residues. Germline V gene data show CDR1 as MNHNS and CDR2 as SASEGT. Here the CDR3 DNA reads TGTGCCAGCAGTGCCGGGACTGGGGTGTACGAGCAGTACATC. Encoded protein: CASSAGTGVYEQYI.

This clonotype is a singleton in its sample. One end of the junction varies from germline; a read error may be responsible. J is TRBJ2-7 and V is TRBV11-2; TRBD2 aligns across 7 bases. CDR3 size: 13 residues. CDR1 SGHAT and CDR2 FQNNGV come from the germline V gene. CDR3 in amino acids: CASSLTGGSGQYF. CDR3 nucleotides: TGTGCCAGCAGCTTAACTGGCGGGAGCGGGCAGTACTTT.

This clonotype has a count of ten or more. The chain couples TRBV5-5 to TRBJ1-1; D unresolved. The germline V gene has CDR1 SGHKS and CDR2 YYEKEE (reference sequence). Trimming pared 0 bases from V and 3 bases from J, leaving 9 bases between. The CDR3 spans 14 residues. The CDR3 is CASSLGNLDTEAFF. The DNA for the CDR3 is TGTGCCAGCAGCTTGGGGAATTTGGACACTGAAGCTTTCTTT.

This clonotype came up many times. J is TRBJ2-2 and V is TRBV4-2; tentatively, D is TRBD1 (5 bases). Germline assignment: CDR1 LGHNA and CDR2 YNFKEQ. The CDR3 is 17 amino acids. The V gene lost 0 bases and the J gene lost 4 bases, with 15 bases spanning the gap. The DNA of the CDR3 is TGTGCCAGCAGCCAAGACCCAGGGATCTTGGGCACCGGGGAGCTGTTTTTT. It translates to CASSQDPGILGTGELFF.

As to this clonotype: Mismatch with germline at one junction end may stem from a read error. V is TRBV6-5 and J is TRBJ2-2; D may be TRBD2 (6 bases). The CDR3 has 17 amino acids. Per the germline V gene, CDR1 is MNHEY and CDR2 is SVGAGI. CDR3 sequence (DNA): TGTGCCAGCAGTTACTCAGGTTTGGGGGGTGGCACCGGGAAGCTGTTTTTT. Encoded protein: CASSYSGLGGGTGKLFF.

Ten or more counts support this clonotype. This chain joins TRBV6-2 or TRBV6-3 and TRBJ2-4; the D gene is possibly TRBD1 (5 bases). V was clipped by 10 bases and J by 0 bases, with 13 bases between them. The CDR3 totals 14 residues. Germline V gives CDR1 MNHEY, CDR2 SVGEGT. CDR3 in amino acids: CATQGTLAKNIQYF. DNA for the CDR3: TGTGCCACCCAGGGCACTCTAGCCAAAAACATTCAGTACTTC.

The chain couples TRBV12-3 or TRBV12-4 to TRBJ2-1; 8 nucleotides agree with TRBD2. V lost 7 bases and J lost 8; bases outside the gene matches: 7. This CDR3 has 13 residues. The CDR3: CASTQVAGHEQFF. The CDR3 nucleotides are TGTGCCAGCACCCAGGTAGCGGGACATGAGCAGTTCTTC.

In regard to this clonotype: A clone one base away is much larger, so this may be a read error. CDR3 sequence: CASILSPPSGSGTDTQYF. The CDR3 coding sequence is TGTGCCAGCATATTATCCCCTCCTAGCGGGAGCGGCACAGATACGCAGTATTTT. The genes are TRBV28 and TRBJ2-3; 10 nucleotides agree with TRBD2. Germline V gene data show CDR1 as MDHEN and CDR2 as SYDVKM. The CDR3 consists of 18 residues. Trimming at V came to 7 bases and at J to 1 base, leaving 14 bases not matched to a gene.

As concerns this clonotype: A junction end diverges from the germline sequence, so it may reflect a read error. J is TRBJ2-4 and V is TRBV11-2, with D possibly being TRBD1 (5 bases). This CDR3 comprises 17 residues. The germline V gene has CDR1 SGHAT and CDR2 FQNNGV. Written as DNA, the CDR3 is TGTGCCAGTAGCTTAAGGGGCGGCAGGGTGGCCAAAGACATTCAGTACTTC. Amino acids: CASSLRGGRVAKDIQYF.

This clonotype showed up just once. Lacking the conserved final phenylalanine or tryptophan, this CDR3 likely reflects a read error. The chain is built from TRBV11-2 and TRBJ2-3; D is uncertain. This CDR3 spans 13 amino acids. Germline CDR1 SGHAT, CDR2 FQNNGV. The CDR3 bases are TGTGCTAGCAGCACACGCTTGTCAGATGCGCAGTATCTT. Protein product: CASSTRLSDAQYL.

The chain joins TRBV6-5 to TRBJ1-1; no clear D gene. This CDR3 region has 14 residues. Germline V CDR1 and CDR2: MNHEY, SVGAGI. V lost 3 bases, J lost 5 bases, and 13 bases lay in between. CDR3 nucleotides: TGTGCCAGCAGTTATAGACGGGGAGGAACTGAAGCTTTCTTT. Protein product: CASSYRRGGTEAFF.

The V call is TRBV28, the J call TRBJ2-2, with D unclear. The CDR3 has 11 residues. V gave up 5 bases and J gave up 9 bases, with 7 bases separating them. The germline CDR1 and CDR2 sequences are MDHEN and SYDVKM. The CDR3: CASSGPRELFF. DNA of the CDR3: TGTGCCAGCAGTGGCCCTAGGGAGCTGTTTTTT.

As to this clonotype: Without the conserved terminal phenylalanine or tryptophan, this CDR3 likely stems from a read error. The J gene is TRBJ2-3, the V gene TRBV5-6; D is perhaps TRBD1 (6 bases). Germline CDR1 reads SGHDT; CDR2 reads YYEEEE. The CDR3 sequence is 13 residues long. CDR3 bases: TGTGCCAGCTGCTTTGCAGGGGTCGATACGCAGTATTCT. Translation gives CASCFAGVDTQYS.

Remarks on this clonotype: A much bigger clone sits one base away, suggesting this may be a read error. This sequence joins TRBV7-9 and TRBJ1-4, with a possible D match to TRBD1 (6 bases). Germline CDR1 and CDR2: SEHNR and FQNEAQ (reference sequence). Trimming took off 7 bases at V and 6 bases at J, with 18 bases between the two ends. The CDR3 consists of 15 residues. DNA of the CDR3: TGTGCCAGCAATCCCCTGGGGGGCCATTATGAAAAACTGTTTTTT. It specifies CASNPLGGHYEKLFF.

Comments on this clonotype: Germline and junction disagree at one end, which may indicate a read error. The chain joins TRBV4-2 to TRBJ1-1; D uncertain. CDR1 is LGHNA and CDR2 is YNFKEQ in the germline V gene. The CDR3 runs 13 residues. CDR3 region: CASRQFENTEAFF. In DNA, the CDR3 is TGCGCCAGCAGACAATTTGAGAACACTGAAGCTTTCTTT.

As for this clonotype: One base away lies a much larger clone, so this may be a sequencing read error. The chain is built from TRBV6-4 and TRBJ1-2; D gene uncertain. Germline CDR1 is MRHNA and CDR2 is SNTAGT. The CDR3 covers 15 residues. This chain's CDR3 is CASSDGRSPAGGNTF. CDR3 sequence (DNA): TGTGCCAGCAGTGACGGTCGATCTCCTGCGGGTGGCAACACCTTC.

A note on this clonotype: A much more abundant neighbour one base away suggests this may be a read error. This sequence joins TRBV30 and TRBJ1-1; D unclear. The CDR3 length is 16 residues. The germline gives CDR1 GTSNPN, CDR2 SVGIG (reference sequence). CDR3 bases: TGTGTCTGGAGTCCGCGCAGGACGGCCGACAACACTGAAGCTTTCTTT. Amino acids: CVWSPRRTADNTEAFF.

Comments on this clonotype: A much larger clone differs by one base, so this may be a read error. CDR3 nucleotides: TGTGCCAGCAGCTTAGGGGTGGACAGCGACCTTAACTATGGCTACACCTTC. As protein: CASSLGVDSDLNYGYTF. This rearrangement joins TRBV7-9 to TRBJ1-2, with D tentatively TRBD1 (6 bases). This CDR3 spans 17 amino acids. Germline assignment: CDR1 SEHNR and CDR2 FQNEAQ (reference sequence). Trimming left V 1 base short and J 1 base short, with 16 bases between. The whole variable domain, filled in from reference TRBV7-9 and TRBJ1-2, reads DTGVSQNPRHKITKRGQNVTFRCDPISEHNRLYWYRQTLGQGPEFLTYFQNEAQLEKSRLLSDRFSAERPKGSFSTLEIQRTEQGDSAMYLCASSLGVDSDLNYGYTFGSGTRLTVV.